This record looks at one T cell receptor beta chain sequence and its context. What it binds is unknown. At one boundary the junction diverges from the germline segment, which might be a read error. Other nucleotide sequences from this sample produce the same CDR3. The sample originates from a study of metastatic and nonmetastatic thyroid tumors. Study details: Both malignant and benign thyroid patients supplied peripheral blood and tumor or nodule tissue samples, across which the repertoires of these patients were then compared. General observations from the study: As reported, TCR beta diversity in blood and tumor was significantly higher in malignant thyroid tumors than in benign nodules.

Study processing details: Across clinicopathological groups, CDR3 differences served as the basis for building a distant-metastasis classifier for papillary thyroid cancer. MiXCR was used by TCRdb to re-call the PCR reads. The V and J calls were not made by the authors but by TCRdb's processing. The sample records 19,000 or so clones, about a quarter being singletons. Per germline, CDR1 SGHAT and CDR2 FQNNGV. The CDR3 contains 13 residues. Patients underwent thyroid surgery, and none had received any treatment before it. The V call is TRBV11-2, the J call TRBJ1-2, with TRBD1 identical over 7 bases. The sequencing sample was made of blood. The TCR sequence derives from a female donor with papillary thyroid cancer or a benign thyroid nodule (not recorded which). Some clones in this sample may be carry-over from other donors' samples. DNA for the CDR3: TGTGCCAGCAGCTCGGGACAGAACTATGGCTATACCTTC. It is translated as CASSSGQNYGYTF.